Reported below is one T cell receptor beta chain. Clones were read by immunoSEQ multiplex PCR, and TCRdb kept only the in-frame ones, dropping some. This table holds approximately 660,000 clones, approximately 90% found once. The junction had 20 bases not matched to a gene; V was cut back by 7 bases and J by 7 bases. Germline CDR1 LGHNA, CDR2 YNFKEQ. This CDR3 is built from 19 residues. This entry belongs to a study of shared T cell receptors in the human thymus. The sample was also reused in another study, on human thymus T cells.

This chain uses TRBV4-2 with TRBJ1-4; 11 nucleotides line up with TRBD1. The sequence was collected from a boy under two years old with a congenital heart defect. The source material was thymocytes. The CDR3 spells CASNGGTGGRNRSGEKLFF. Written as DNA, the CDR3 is TGTGCCAGCAACGGGGGGACAGGGGGTAGAAATAGGAGCGGTGAAAAACTGTTTTTT.